The T cell receptor beta chain under discussion was sequenced for a study of blood T cell repertoires in COVID-19. Study details: Italy, Spain and the United States were the sources of the convalescent and acute COVID-19 samples. In each case, the material was cDNA or gDNA derived from T cells, B-cell-depleted T cells, or PBMCs.

The authors' processing: Counts of nucleated cells, estimated from reference gene primer amplification, were obtained. Sequencing used immunoSEQ multiplex PCR; TCRdb keeps in-frame clones, though not all of them. Clone size and V and J calls were adopted from that table, with D and trimming inferred from the DNA. This table holds around 270,000 clones, around 90% found once. This clonotype was sampled from a man between 60 and 75 years old who had recovered from COVID-19. Material: peripheral blood.

For the CDR3, the DNA is TGTGCCAGCAGCCCAATAGCGGGGGGGCTCTTAGATGAGCAGTTCTTC. It specifies CASSPIAGGLLDEQFF. This sequence joins TRBV7-3 and TRBJ2-1; 11 positions agree with TRBD2. CDR3 length: 16 amino acids. The germline gives CDR1 SGHTA, CDR2 FQGTGA. V dropped 5 bases and J dropped 8; count of bases not matched to a gene: 11.